Following are 4 T cell receptor beta chains from one sample sequenced in a study of CD4 T cells in relation to SARS-CoV-2 and coronaviruses. Using immunoSEQ multiplex PCR, the repertoire was profiled, and TCRdb retains in-frame clones only, with some absent. The top ten hold over 9% of the sample, which has tens of thousands of clones, 60% to 80% seen once. For these TCRs, the target antigens are not known. Unexposed donor CD4+ T cells date from about 2010-2018, before the COVID-19 pandemic. CD4+ T cells were isolated from the cells after nine to eleven days of culture. Sequenced material: CD4+ T cells from PBMCs, cultured in vitro. The receptor source for this set is a human donor in good health.

The rearrangement links TRBV7-3 to TRBJ2-7; 8 bases line up with TRBD2. CDR3 length: 14 amino acids. Germline-derived CDR1 and CDR2 are SGHTA and FQGTGA. With 2 bases clipped from V and 2 bases from J, the junction kept 2 bases outside the gene matches. The CDR3 region is CASSLAGGPYEQYF. The CDR3 DNA reads as TGTGCCAGCAGCTTAGCGGGAGGACCCTACGAGCAGTACTTC.

A single count supports this clone. CDR3 sequence reads: CASSQDLGQGGGYTF. The CDR3 coding sequence is TGCGCCAGCAGCCAAGATCTGGGGCAGGGTGGAGGCTACACCTTC. The chain employs TRBV4-3 and TRBJ1-2; perhaps TRBD1 as D (5 bases). The CDR3 loop spans 15 amino acids. V was shortened by 0 bases and J by 8 bases, with 16 bases between the two germline ends. Germline CDR1 reads LGHNA; CDR2 reads YSLEER.

The table lists this clone with a count of one. The chain links TRBV7-2 to TRBJ2-1, with 7 positions matching TRBD2. V was clipped by 3 bases and J by 5 bases; unmatched bases: 10. Germline values: CDR1 SGHTA, CDR2 FQGNSA. CDR3 size: 16 residues. CDR3 residues: CASSFITGGVDNEQFF. In DNA, the CDR3 is TGTGCCAGCAGCTTCATCACGGGAGGCGTGGACAATGAGCAGTTCTTC. Using reference TRBV7-2 and TRBJ2-1 for the parts outside the CDR3, the full variable domain is GAGVSQSPSNKVTEKGKDVELRCDPISGHTALYWYRQSLGQGLEFLIYFQGNSAPDKSGLPSDRFSAERTGGSVSTLTIQRTQQEDSAVYLCASSFITGGVDNEQFFGPGTRLTVL.

The J gene is TRBJ1-2, the V gene TRBV19; D ambiguous. V gave up 0 bases and J gave up 5 bases, with 10 bases separating them. Germline lookup yields CDR1 LNHDA and CDR2 SQIVND (reference sequence). The CDR3 totals 14 residues. CDR3: CASSIDASTYGYTF. As DNA, the CDR3 is TGTGCCAGTAGTATAGACGCCTCGACATATGGCTACACCTTC.